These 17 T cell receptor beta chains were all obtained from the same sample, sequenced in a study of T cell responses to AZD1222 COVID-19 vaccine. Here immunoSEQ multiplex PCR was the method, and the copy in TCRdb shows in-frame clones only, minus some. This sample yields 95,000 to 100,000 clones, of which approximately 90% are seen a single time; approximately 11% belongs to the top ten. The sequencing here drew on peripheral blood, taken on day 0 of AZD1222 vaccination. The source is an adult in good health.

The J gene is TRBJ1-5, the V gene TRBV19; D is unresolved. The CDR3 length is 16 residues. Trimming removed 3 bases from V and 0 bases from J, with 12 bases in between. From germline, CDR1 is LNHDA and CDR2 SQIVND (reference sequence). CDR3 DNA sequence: TGTGCCAGTAGTATGGAGACGGTCGATAGCAATCAGCCCCAGCATTTT. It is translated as CASSMETVDSNQPQHF.

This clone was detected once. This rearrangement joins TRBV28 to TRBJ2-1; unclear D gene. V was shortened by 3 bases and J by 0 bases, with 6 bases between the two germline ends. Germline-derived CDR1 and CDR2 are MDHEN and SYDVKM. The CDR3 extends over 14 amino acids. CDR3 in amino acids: CASSLPSSYNEQFF. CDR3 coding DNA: TGTGCCAGCAGTTTGCCGAGCTCCTACAATGAGCAGTTCTTC. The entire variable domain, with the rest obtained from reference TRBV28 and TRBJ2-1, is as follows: DVKVTQSSRYLVKRTGEKVFLECVQDMDHENMFWYRQDPGLGLRLIYFSYDVKMKEKGDIPEGYSVSREKKERFSLILESASTNQTSMYLCASSLPSSYNEQFFGPGTRLTVL.

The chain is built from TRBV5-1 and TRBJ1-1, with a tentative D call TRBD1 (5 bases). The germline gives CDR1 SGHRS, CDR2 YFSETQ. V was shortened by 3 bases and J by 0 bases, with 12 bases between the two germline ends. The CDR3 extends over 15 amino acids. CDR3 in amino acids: CASSSQGGVNTEAFF. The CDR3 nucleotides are TGCGCCAGCAGCTCCCAGGGTGGGGTGAACACTGAAGCTTTCTTT.

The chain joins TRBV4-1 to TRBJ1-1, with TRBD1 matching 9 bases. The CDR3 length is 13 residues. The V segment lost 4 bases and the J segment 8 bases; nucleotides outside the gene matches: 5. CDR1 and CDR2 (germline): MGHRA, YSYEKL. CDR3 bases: TGCGCCAGCAGCCGGAACAGGGGGCTCGAAGCTTTCTTT. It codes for CASSRNRGLEAFF.

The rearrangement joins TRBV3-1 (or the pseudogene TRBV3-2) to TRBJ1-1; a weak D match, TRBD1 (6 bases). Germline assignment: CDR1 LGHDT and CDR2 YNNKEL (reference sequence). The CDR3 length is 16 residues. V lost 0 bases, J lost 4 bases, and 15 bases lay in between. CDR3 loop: CASSQDITGRTTEAFF. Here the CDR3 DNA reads TGTGCCAGCAGCCAAGATATCACAGGGAGGACCACTGAAGCTTTCTTT.

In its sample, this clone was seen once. This CDR3 reads CASSIRLAAYEQYF. The CDR3 DNA reads as TGTGCCAGCAGCATAAGACTCGCCGCCTACGAGCAGTACTTC. The chain couples TRBV13 to TRBJ2-7; D not resolved. The CDR3 length is 14 residues. Per the germline V gene, CDR1 is PRHDT and CDR2 is FYEKMQ (reference sequence). Trimming removed 5 bases from V and 2 bases from J, with 13 bases in between.

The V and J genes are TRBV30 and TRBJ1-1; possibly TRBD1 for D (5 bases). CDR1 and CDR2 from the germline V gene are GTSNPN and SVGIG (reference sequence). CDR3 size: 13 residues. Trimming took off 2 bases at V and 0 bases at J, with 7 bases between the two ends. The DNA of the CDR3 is TGTGCCTGGAGTCGGGACTTGAACACTGAAGCTTTCTTT. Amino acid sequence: CAWSRDLNTEAFF. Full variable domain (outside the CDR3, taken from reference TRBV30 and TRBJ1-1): SQTIHQWPATLVQPVGSPLSLECTVEGTSNPNLYWYRQAAGRGLQLLFYSVGIGQISSEVPQNLSASRPQDRQFILSSKKLLLSDSGFYLCAWSRDLNTEAFFGQGTRLTVV.

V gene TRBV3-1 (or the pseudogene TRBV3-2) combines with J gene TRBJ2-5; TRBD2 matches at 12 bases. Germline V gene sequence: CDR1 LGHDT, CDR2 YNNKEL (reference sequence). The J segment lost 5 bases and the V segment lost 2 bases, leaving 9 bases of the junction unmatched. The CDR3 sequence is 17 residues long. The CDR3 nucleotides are TGTGCCAGCAGCCAATGGACTAGCGGGAACCATGGGGAGACCCAGTACTTC. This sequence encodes CASSQWTSGNHGETQYF.

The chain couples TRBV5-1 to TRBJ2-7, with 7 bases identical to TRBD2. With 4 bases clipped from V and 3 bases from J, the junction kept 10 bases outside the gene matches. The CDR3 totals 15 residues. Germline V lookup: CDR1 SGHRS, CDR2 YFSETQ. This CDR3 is CASSPSGTILYEQYF. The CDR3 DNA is TGCGCCAGCAGCCCCTCCGGGACTATACTCTACGAGCAGTACTTC.

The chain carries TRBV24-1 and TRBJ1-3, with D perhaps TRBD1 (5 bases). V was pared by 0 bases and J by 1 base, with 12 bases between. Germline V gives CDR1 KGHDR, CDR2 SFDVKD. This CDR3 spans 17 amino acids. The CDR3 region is CATSDLRGNTSGNTIYF. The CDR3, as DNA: TGTGCCACCAGTGATTTGCGGGGGAATACTTCTGGAAACACCATATATTTT.

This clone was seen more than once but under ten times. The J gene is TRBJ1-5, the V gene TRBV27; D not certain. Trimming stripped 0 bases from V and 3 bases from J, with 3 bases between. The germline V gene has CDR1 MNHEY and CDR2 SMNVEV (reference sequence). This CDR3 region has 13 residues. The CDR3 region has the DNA TGTGCCAGCAGTTTATCGATCAATCAGCCCCAGCATTTT. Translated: CASSLSINQPQHF.

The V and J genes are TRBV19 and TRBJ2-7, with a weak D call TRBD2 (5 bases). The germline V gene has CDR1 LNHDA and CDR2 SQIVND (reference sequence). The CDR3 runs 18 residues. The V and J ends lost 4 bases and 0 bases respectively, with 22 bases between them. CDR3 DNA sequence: TGTGCCAGTAGTAATGGACTTGCGGGCCACAAAAGCTCCTACGAGCAGTACTTC. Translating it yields CASSNGLAGHKSSYEQYF.

CDR3 loop: CAWRDTGDYGYTF. CDR3 coding DNA: TGTGCCTGGAGGGATACAGGGGACTATGGCTACACCTTC. V is TRBV30 and J is TRBJ1-2; 7 bases align to TRBD1. The CDR3 has 13 amino acids. The V and J ends lost 3 bases and 3 bases, in that order; junction bases with no gene match: 4. The germline CDR1 and CDR2 sequences are GTSNPN and SVGIG (reference sequence).

The CDR3 sequence is CASSLGYRGRGETQYF. The CDR3 DNA is TGTGCCAGCAGCTTGGGGTACAGGGGGCGCGGAGAGACCCAGTACTTC. The chain carries TRBV5-6 and TRBJ2-5, with 9 bases identical to TRBD1. Unmatched junction bases numbered 7, after V lost 0 bases and J lost 4 bases. CDR3 length: 16 residues. Germline V gene data show CDR1 as SGHDT and CDR2 as YYEEEE.

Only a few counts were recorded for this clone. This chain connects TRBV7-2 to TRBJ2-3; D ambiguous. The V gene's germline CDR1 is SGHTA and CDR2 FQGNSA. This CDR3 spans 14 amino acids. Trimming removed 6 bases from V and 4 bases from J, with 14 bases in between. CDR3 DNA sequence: TGTGCCAGCAGGCGCGTGAACCGGGCAGATACGCAGTATTTT. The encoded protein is CASRRVNRADTQYF. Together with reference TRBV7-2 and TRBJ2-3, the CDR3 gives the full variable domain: GAGVSQSPSNKVTEKGKDVELRCDPISGHTALYWYRQSLGQGLEFLIYFQGNSAPDKSGLPSDRFSAERTGGSVSTLTIQRTQQEDSAVYLCASRRVNRADTQYFGPGTRLTVL.

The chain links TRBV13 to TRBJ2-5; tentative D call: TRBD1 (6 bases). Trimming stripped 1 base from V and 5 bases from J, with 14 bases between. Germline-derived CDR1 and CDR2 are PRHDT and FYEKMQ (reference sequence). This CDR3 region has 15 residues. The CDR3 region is CASSLVVGAGETQYF. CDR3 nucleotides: TGTGCCAGCAGCTTAGTGGTGGGGGCCGGGGAGACCCAGTACTTC.

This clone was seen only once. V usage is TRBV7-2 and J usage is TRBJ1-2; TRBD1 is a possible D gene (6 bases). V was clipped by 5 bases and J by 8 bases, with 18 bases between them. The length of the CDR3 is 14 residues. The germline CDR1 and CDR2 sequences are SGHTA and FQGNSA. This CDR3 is CASSTQTGERGYTF. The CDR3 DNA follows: TGTGCCAGCAGCACCCAGACAGGAGAGCGGGGCTACACCTTC.